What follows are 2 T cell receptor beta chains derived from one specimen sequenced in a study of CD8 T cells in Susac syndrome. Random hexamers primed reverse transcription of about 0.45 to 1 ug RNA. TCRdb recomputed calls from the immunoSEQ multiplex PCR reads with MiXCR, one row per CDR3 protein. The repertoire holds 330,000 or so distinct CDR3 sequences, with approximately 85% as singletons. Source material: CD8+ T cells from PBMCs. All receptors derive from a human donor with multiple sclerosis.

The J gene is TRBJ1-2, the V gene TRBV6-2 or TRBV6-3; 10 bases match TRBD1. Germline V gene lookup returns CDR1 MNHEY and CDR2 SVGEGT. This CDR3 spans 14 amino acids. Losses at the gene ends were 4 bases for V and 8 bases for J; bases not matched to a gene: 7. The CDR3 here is CASSSPDRGLGYTF. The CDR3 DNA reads TGTGCCAGCAGTTCCCCCGACAGGGGGCTCGGCTACACCTTC.

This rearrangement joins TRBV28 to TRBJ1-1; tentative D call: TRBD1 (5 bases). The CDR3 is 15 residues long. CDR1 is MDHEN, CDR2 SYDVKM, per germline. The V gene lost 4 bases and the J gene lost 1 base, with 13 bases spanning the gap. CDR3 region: CASSSDTGRNTEAFF. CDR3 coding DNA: TGTGCCAGCAGTTCGGATACAGGTAGGAACACTGAAGCTTTCTTT.